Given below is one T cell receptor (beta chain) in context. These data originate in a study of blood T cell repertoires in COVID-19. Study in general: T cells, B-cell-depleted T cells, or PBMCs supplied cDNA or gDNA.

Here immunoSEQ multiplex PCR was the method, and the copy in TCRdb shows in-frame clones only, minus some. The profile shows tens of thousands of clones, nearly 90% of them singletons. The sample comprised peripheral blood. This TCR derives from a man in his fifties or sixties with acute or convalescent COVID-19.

CDR3 nucleotide sequence: TGTGCCAGCAGCTTAGAAGGGGCGGGAAGATCACCCCTCCACTTT. Residues: CASSLEGAGRSPLHF. V and J are TRBV11-1 and TRBJ1-6, with D maybe TRBD1 (5 bases). The V and J ends lost 1 base and 10 bases respectively, with 14 bases between them. Germline CDR1 reads SGHAT; CDR2 reads FQDESV (reference sequence). The CDR3 has 15 amino acids.